This T cell receptor (beta chain) was captured in a study of T cell repertoires in ileal Crohn's disease. Findings of the study overall: Compared with CD4 T cells, sorted CD8 cells carried more expanded clones. Active smokers at surgery had more clonal expansions than non-smokers.

Trimming removed 4 bases from V and 1 base from J, with 10 bases in between. In germline, CDR1 is SGHDN, CDR2 FVKESK. This CDR3 is built from 14 residues. Each sample's TCRB immunosequencing used roughly 500 nanograms of biopsy DNA. The method was immunoSEQ multiplex PCR; TCRdb's version includes in-frame clones alone and lacks a portion of them. The table records about 31,000 clones, about 81% of them present only once. Patients were adults with ileal or ileocolonic Crohn's disease needing resection. About this clone itself: Its specificity is not known.

The sequenced material came from ileal tissue. The TCR was taken from an adult with Crohn's disease. This rearrangement joins TRBV14 to TRBJ1-1; no reliable D call. In DNA form, the CDR3 reads TGTGCCAGCAGCCCACCGTACAGGAACACTGAAGCTTTCTTT. It translates to CASSPPYRNTEAFF.